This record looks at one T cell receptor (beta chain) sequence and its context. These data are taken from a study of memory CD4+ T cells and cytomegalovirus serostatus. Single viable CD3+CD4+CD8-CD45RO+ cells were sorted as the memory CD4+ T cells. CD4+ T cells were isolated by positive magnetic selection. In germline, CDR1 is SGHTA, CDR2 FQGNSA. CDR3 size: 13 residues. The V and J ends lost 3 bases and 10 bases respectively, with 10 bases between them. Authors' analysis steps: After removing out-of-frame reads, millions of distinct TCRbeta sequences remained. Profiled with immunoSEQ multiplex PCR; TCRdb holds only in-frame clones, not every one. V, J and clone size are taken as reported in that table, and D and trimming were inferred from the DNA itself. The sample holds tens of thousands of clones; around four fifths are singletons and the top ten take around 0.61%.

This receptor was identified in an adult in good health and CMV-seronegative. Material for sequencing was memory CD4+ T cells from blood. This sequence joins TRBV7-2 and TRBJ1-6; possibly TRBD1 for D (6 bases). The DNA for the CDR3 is TGTGCCAGCAGCTTCAACAGGGACTCACCCCTCCACTTT. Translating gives CASSFNRDSPLHF.